These 11 T cell receptor beta chains share one sample of origin, sequenced in a study of human T cells and chemical hapten exposure. TCRdb itself ran the RACE reads through MiXCR, one entry per CDR3 protein. The sample holds tens of thousands of distinct CDR3 sequences, 8.5% seen once. Time point indicated: patch test 2, 6 weeks after DPC sensitization. Treatment denoted: therapeutic diphenylcyclopropenone sensitization with weekly scalp DPC. Source: whole blood, taken in connection with sensitization to the hapten diphenylcyclopropenone (DPC). The receptors stem from a woman aged 45-60 years with alopecia areata. Some clones in this sample may be carry-over from other donors' samples.

This clonotype showed up just a few times. This chain uses TRBV15 with TRBJ1-4; D is ambiguous. CDR1 LNHNV and CDR2 YYDKDF come from the germline V gene (reference sequence). V lost 6 bases to trimming and J lost 4 bases, with 9 bases between them. The CDR3 covers 13 residues. CDR3 region: CATSTWGNEKLFF. The CDR3, as DNA: TGTGCCACCAGTACTTGGGGTAATGAAAAACTGTTTTTT.

This clonotype was seen ten or more times. V and J are TRBV6-4 and TRBJ1-1; no clear D gene. The CDR3 length is 14 residues. Germline V gene lookup returns CDR1 MRHNA and CDR2 SNTAGT. V shed 3 bases and J shed 2 bases, with 10 bases lying between them. CDR3 bases: TGTGCCAGCAGTGAGTTTGACGGTAACACTGAAGCTTTCTTT. Its translation is CASSEFDGNTEAFF.

The chain recombines TRBV5-1 with TRBJ2-6, with D perhaps TRBD2 (6 bases). This CDR3 spans 19 amino acids. Trimming left V 0 bases short and J 0 bases short, with 16 bases between. Germline values: CDR1 SGHRS, CDR2 YFSETQ. The chain's CDR3 is CASSLVGAEGSSGANVLTF. CDR3 in DNA: TGCGCCAGCAGCTTGGTTGGTGCGGAGGGAAGCTCTGGGGCCAACGTCCTGACTTTC.

The chain has TRBV7-2 and TRBJ2-7, with D hard to call. The ends were cut back, 5 bases at V and 0 bases at J, with 11 bases in the middle. Germline CDR1 reads SGHTA; CDR2 reads FQGNSA. There are 14 residues in the CDR3. CDR3 protein: CASSPVSLSYEQYF. The CDR3 DNA reads TGTGCCAGCAGCCCGGTGAGCCTCTCCTACGAGCAGTACTTC.

This chain joins TRBV7-2 and TRBJ2-3; D unresolved. The ends were cut back, 5 bases at V and 6 bases at J, with 9 bases in the middle. From germline, CDR1 is SGHTA and CDR2 FQGNSA. The CDR3 runs 12 residues. CDR3 region: CASSPLADTQYF. The CDR3 bases are TGTGCCAGCAGCCCACTGGCTGATACGCAGTATTTT.

This clonotype has ten or more counts. V and J are TRBV6-6 and TRBJ1-1; the match to TRBD1 covers 7 bases. The V gene end was trimmed by 5 bases and the J gene end by 5 bases; junction bases not matched to a gene: 8. Germline CDR1 MNHNY, CDR2 SVGAGI (reference sequence). The CDR3 extends over 14 amino acids. The CDR3 sequence is CASSPQGFGTEAFF. The CDR3, as DNA: TGTGCCAGCAGTCCACAGGGGTTCGGTACTGAAGCTTTCTTT.

This clonotype was counted between two and nine times. V usage is TRBV19 and J usage is TRBJ1-5; 7 bases map to TRBD1. J lost 2 bases, V lost 2 bases, and 9 bases had no gene match. Germline V gene lookup returns CDR1 LNHDA and CDR2 SQIVND (reference sequence). This CDR3 is built from 17 residues. Here the CDR3 reads CASSIRAGGSGNQPQHF. In DNA, the CDR3 is TGTGCCAGTAGTATACGGGCAGGGGGTTCGGGCAATCAGCCCCAGCATTTT.

V and J are TRBV5-1 and TRBJ1-5; D possibly corresponds to TRBD1 (6 bases). V was shortened by 4 bases and J by 4 bases, with 18 bases between the two germline ends. The CDR3 has 16 residues. The V gene's germline CDR1 is SGHRS and CDR2 YFSETQ. CDR3 DNA: TGCGCCAGCAGCGCAGGGGTCCTGGAAAGTAATCAGCCCCAGCATTTT. This gives the protein CASSAGVLESNQPQHF.

This chain joins TRBV12-3 or TRBV12-4 and TRBJ1-4; 11 bases map to TRBD1. Losses at the gene ends were 5 bases for V and 5 bases for J; bases not matched to a gene: 7. The CDR3 is made up of 16 amino acids. The CDR3 protein is CASSRGQGVSNEKLFF. In DNA form, the CDR3 reads TGTGCCAGCAGTCGGGGACAGGGGGTCTCAAATGAAAAACTGTTTTTT.

The CDR3 nucleotides read TGTGCCAGCAGCCGGTCCGAGACCGGGGAGCTGTTTTTT. Its translation is CASSRSETGELFF. The gene calls are TRBV12-3 or TRBV12-4 and TRBJ2-2; D uncertain. The CDR3 is 13 residues long. The V gene lost 6 bases and the J gene lost 5 bases, with 10 bases spanning the gap.

This clonotype was seen at least ten times. The CDR3 coding sequence is TGTGCCAGCAGCCAATTTTCGACAGGGCCTGGCTACACCTTC. It yields the protein CASSQFSTGPGYTF. The rearrangement uses TRBV3-1 and TRBJ1-2; 7 bases are shared with TRBD1. Germline trimming cut 2 bases from V and 7 bases from J; bases unmatched to any gene: 7. The CDR3 spans 14 residues. CDR1 is LGHDT and CDR2 is YNNKEL in the germline V gene (reference sequence).